The clone carrying this T cell receptor (beta chain) was seen at least ten times. The sample belongs to a study of regulatory T cells in long-lasting Graves disease. Arm-PCR of CDR3 regions with iRepertoire HTBI primers generated TCR beta libraries. One entry per CDR3 protein results from TCRdb running MiXCR on the multiplex PCR reads. The repertoire has over 450,000 distinct CDR3 sequences, 12% of them found once; the top ten carry around 10%. The time point was: newly diagnosed GD, antithyroid drugs for less than 3 months. PBMC-derived RNA was used for the TCR library. The ends were cut back, 2 bases at V and 5 bases at J, with 9 bases in the middle. The CDR3 is 13 amino acids. Germline lookup yields CDR1 MDHEN and CDR2 SYDVKM. These same records also appear under a second study, on T cells in Graves' hyperthyroidism and ophthalmopathy.

This receptor was taken from a woman aged 25 to 39 with Graves disease. V gene TRBV28 combines with J gene TRBJ2-5; no clear D gene. Source: peripheral blood mononuclear cells (PBMCs), taken at new diagnosis, from a patient treated with antithyroid drugs. CDR3 nucleotides: TGTGCCAGCAGTTTACTCCTAAAGGAGACCCAGTACTTC. Translation: CASSLLLKETQYF.